This section outlines one T cell receptor beta chain sequence together with its context. The entry originates in a study of blood T cell repertoires in COVID-19. Study overall: Samples representing acute and convalescent COVID-19 were sourced from the United States, Italy and Spain. From T cells, B-cell-depleted T cells, or PBMCs came the material, which was cDNA or gDNA.

Per germline, CDR1 LNHNV and CDR2 YYDKDF (reference sequence). The CDR3 runs to 15 residues. J was trimmed by 9 bases and V by 0 bases; bases with no gene match: 5. Original processing notes: Estimation of nucleated cell counts relied on the amplification of reference gene primers. Profiled with immunoSEQ multiplex PCR; TCRdb holds only in-frame clones, not every one. From that table come the V and J calls and clone size; the DNA was used to work out D and trimming. The data contain about 190,000 clones, about 77% of them singletons. The sequenced sample was peripheral blood. V gene TRBV15 combines with J gene TRBJ2-1, with TRBD2 matching over 10 bases. This receptor was taken from an elderly woman with active or convalescent COVID-19. CDR3 nucleotides: TGTGCCACCAGCAGAGATAAGCGGGGGGGGACTGAGCAGTTCTTC. Protein product: CATSRDKRGGTEQFF.